This is a list of T cell receptor beta chains from one sample in a study of CD8+CD57+ T cells in acquired aplastic anemia. From the reads, TCRdb called clonotypes with MiXCR, one entry per CDR3 protein. Of approximately 170,000 distinct CDR3 sequences in the sample, less than 65% were seen once. The sequenced sample consisted of sorted CD4+, CD8+, or CD8+CD57+ T cells (not recorded which) from PBMCs. The receptors were gathered from a human donor in good health, serving as a control. CDR3s include the opening cysteine and the closing phenylalanine or tryptophan. A D gene is named only where the DNA matches it firmly. Where a row states a size, it is once, few, many or the class of an expanded clone; other rows omit it.

J	size	V	D	DNA	CDR3
TRBJ2-2	many	TRBV7-2	NA	TGTGCCAGCAGCTTAGCCAGGACGGGGACCGGGGAGCTGTTTTTT	CASSLARTGTGELFF
TRBJ1-2	many	TRBV27	NA	TGTGCCAGCAGTTTAGGATGGGGTAATGGTGGCTACACCTTC	CASSLGWGNGGYTF
TRBJ1-2	NA	TRBV18	TRBD1	TGTGCCAGCTCGACAGGGTTTGGCTACACCTTC	CASSTGFGYTF
TRBJ1-1	NA	TRBV5-6	TRBD1	TGTGCCAGCAGCTTAGGTGGGACAGGGCGCACTGAAGCTTTCTTT	CASSLGGTGRTEAFF
TRBJ1-1	many	TRBV29-1	TRBD1	TGCAGCGTTGATAGATCGACAGGGAGCACTGAAGCTTTCTTT	CSVDRSTGSTEAFF
TRBJ1-5	NA	TRBV24-1	TRBD1	TGTGCCACCAGTGATCCCCCCGGACAGGGCCGGAATGAGCAGCCCCAGCATTTT	CATSDPPGQGRNEQPQHF
TRBJ1-2	many	TRBV12-3/TRBV12-4	TRBD1	TGTGCCAGCAGGGGACAGGTCTATGACTACACCTTC	CASRGQVYDYTF
TRBJ2-7	NA	TRBV5-5	TRBD2	TGTGCCAGCAGCTTGATCGGACTAGCGGGGGTACCATACGAGCAGTACTTC	CASSLIGLAGVPYEQYF
TRBJ2-1	NA	TRBV10-3	NA	TGTGCCAGTCTTAACAGGGAAACGAAGAATGAGCAGTTCTTC	CASLNRETKNEQFF
TRBJ2-1	NA	TRBV5-1	NA	TGCGCCAGCAGCTCTGGGGGTGGTAGGGGTAATGAGCAGTTCTTC	CASSSGGGRGNEQFF
TRBJ1-2	NA	TRBV10-3	NA	TGTGCCATCAGTGTTGGGGGTGGCTACACCTTC	CAISVGGGYTF
TRBJ2-5	NA	TRBV2	TRBD2	TGTGCCAGCAGTGAGGGGGGGGCCCAGTACTTC	CASSEGGAQYF
TRBJ1-1	NA	TRBV29-1	NA	TGCAGCGGTAGTACAGGGAGCACTGAAGCTTTCTTT	CSGSTGSTEAFF
TRBJ2-7	many	TRBV12-3/TRBV12-4	TRBD1	TGTGCCAGCAGTCCCAACGAGGGACAGGGGGCGAAGGAGCAGTACTTC	CASSPNEGQGAKEQYF
TRBJ2-7	NA	TRBV7-3	NA	TGTGCCAGCAGCTTAGTTCCGTCCGAGCAGTACTTC	CASSLVPSEQYF
TRBJ2-7	NA	TRBV10-3	TRBD1	TGTGCCATCAGGACCCAGGGACAGGGCACTTCCTACGAGCAGTACTTC	CAIRTQGQGTSYEQYF
TRBJ2-7	NA	TRBV19	TRBD2	TGTGCCAGTAGTACCGGGACTAACTACGAGCAGTACTTT	CASSTGTNYEQYF
TRBJ1-6	many	TRBV7-9	TRBD1	TGTGCCAGCAGCTTAGATGTGGGACAGAATAATTCACCCCTCCACTTT	CASSLDVGQNNSPLHF
TRBJ2-4	many	TRBV19	TRBD1	TGTGCCAGTAGCCCGACAGGGGTAGCCAAAAACATTCAGTACTTC	CASSPTGVAKNIQYF
TRBJ1-1	NA	TRBV29-1	NA	TGCAGCGTTGATACGGGACGACGGGGCACTGAAGCTTTCTTT	CSVDTGRRGTEAFF
TRBJ2-7	many	TRBV6-5	TRBD1	TGTGCCAGCAGTCGTCCTCGAGGACAGGGGGCACGCGAGCAGTACTTC	CASSRPRGQGAREQYF
TRBJ2-2	NA	TRBV7-8	TRBD1	TGTGCCAGCAGCTTAAGAGACAGGGTGGGGGCCGGGGAGCTGTTTTTT	CASSLRDRVGAGELFF
TRBJ1-1	NA	TRBV19	NA	TGTGCCAGTAGTACAAGGGGGACTGAAGCTTTCTTT	CASSTRGTEAFF
TRBJ1-1	many	TRBV5-8	NA	TGTGCCAGCAGCTTTGGCAGGGAGACTGAAGCTTTCTTT	CASSFGRETEAFF
TRBJ1-2	few	TRBV12-3/TRBV12-4	TRBD1	TGTGCCAGCAGCAAAAGTCCCGGGACAGGGGCGTATGGCTACACCTTC	CASSKSPGTGAYGYTF
TRBJ2-1	NA	TRBV7-8	NA	TGTGCCAGCAGCTTAGTGGGGAATGACCCGATGGCTGAGCAGTTCTTC	CASSLVGNDPMAEQFF
TRBJ1-5	many	TRBV11-2	NA	TGTGCCAGCAGTCGGGGGGGGGGGGTAGGTTTGAATCAGCCCCAGCATTTT	CASSRGGGVGLNQPQHF
TRBJ2-5	NA	TRBV7-9	NA	TGTGCCAGCAGCCTTACCCGGGGAGAGACCCAGTACTTC	CASSLTRGETQYF
TRBJ2-6	NA	TRBV15	NA	TGTGCCACCAGCAGAGATCACTCTGGGGCCAACGTCCTGACTTTC	CATSRDHSGANVLTF
TRBJ1-1	NA	TRBV7-2	NA	NA	CASSFYICSAERQGATEAFF
TRBJ1-1	many	TRBV29-1	NA	TGCAGCGTTACGACAGGCCCGAGACTGGAAGCTTTCTTT	CSVTTGPRLEAFF
TRBJ2-7	NA	TRBV29-1	TRBD2	TGCAGCGCTGGGACTAGCGGGAGCTACGAGCAGTACTTC	CSAGTSGSYEQYF
TRBJ2-7	many	TRBV6-5	NA	TGTGCCAGCAGTTACGACGCTTCCTACGAGCAGTACTTC	CASSYDASYEQYF
TRBJ1-2	NA	TRBV15	NA	TGTGCCACCAGCAGGGCCGGCGAGAGGGGAGGGGAAGATGGCTACACCTTC	CATSRAGERGGEDGYTF
TRBJ2-7	NA	TRBV20-1	NA	TGCAGTGCTGGAAGGGAATCCTACGAGCAGTACTTC	CSAGRESYEQYF
TRBJ1-5	NA	TRBV2	TRBD1	TGTGCCAGCAGCGGAACCGGGACAGGGGCTCTGAATCAGCCCCAGCATTTT	CASSGTGTGALNQPQHF
TRBJ1-6	NA	TRBV24-1	NA	TGTGCCACCAGTGATTCCACGGGTTCACCCCTCCACTTT	CATSDSTGSPLHF